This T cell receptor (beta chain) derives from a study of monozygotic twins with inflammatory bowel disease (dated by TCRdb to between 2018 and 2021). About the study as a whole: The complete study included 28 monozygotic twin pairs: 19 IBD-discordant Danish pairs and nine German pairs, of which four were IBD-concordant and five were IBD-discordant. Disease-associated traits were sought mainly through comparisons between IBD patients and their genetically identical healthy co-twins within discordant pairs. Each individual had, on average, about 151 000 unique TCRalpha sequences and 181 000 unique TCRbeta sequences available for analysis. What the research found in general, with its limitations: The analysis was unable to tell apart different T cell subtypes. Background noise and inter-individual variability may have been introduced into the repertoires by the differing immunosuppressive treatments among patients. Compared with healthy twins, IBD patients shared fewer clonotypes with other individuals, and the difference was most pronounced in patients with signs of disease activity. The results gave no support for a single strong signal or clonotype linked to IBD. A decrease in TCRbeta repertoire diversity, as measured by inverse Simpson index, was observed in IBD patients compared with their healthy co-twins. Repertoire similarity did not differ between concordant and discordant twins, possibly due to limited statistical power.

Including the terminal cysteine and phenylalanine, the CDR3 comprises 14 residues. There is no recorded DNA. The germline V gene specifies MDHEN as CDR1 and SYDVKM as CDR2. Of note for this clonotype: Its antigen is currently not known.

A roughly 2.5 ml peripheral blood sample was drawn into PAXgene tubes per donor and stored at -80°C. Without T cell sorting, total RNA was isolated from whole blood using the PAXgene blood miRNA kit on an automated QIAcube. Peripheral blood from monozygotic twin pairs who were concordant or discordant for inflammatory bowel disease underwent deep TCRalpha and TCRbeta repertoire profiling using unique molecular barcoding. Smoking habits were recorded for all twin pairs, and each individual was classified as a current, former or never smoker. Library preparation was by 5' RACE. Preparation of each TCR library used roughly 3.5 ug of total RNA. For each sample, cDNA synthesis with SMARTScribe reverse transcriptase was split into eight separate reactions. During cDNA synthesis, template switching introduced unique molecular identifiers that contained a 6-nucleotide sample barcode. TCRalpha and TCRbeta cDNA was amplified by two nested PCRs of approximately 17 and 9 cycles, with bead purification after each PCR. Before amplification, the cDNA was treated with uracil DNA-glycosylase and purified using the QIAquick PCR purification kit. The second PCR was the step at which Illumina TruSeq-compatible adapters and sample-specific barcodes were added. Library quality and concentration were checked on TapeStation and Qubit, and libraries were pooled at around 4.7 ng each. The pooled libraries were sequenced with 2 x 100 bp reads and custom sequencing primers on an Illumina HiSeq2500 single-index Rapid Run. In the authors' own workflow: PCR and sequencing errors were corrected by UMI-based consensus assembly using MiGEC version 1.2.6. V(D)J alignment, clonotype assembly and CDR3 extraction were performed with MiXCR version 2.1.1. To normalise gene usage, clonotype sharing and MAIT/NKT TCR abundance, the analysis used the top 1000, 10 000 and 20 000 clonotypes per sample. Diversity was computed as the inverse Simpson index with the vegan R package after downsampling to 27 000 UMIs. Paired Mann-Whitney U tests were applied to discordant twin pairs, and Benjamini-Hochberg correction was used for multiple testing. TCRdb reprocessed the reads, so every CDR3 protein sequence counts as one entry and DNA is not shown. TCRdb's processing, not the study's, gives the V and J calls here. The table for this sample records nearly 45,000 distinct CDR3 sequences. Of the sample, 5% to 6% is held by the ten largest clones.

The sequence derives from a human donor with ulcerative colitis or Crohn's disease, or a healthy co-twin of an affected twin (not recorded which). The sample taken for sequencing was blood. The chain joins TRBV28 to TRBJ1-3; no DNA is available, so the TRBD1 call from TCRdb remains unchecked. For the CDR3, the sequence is CASRQQGNGNTIYF. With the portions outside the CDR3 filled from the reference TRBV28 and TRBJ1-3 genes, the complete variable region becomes DVKVTQSSRYLVKRTGEKVFLECVQDMDHENMFWYRQDPGLGLRLIYFSYDVKMKEKGDIPEGYSVSREKKERFSLILESASTNQTSMYLCASRQQGNGNTIYFGEGSWLTVV.